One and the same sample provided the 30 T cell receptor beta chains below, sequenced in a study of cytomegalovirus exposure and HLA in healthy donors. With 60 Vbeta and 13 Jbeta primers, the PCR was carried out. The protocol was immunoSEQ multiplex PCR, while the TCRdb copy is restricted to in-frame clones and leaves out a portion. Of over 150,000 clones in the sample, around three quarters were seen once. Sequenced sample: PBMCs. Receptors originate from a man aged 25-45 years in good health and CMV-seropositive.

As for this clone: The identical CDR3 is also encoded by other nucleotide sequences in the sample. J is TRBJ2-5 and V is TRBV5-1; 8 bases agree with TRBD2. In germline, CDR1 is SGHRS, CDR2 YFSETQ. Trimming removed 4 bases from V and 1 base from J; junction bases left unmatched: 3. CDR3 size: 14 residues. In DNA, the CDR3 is TGCGCCAGCAGCCCCGGGGGGGGCCAAGAGACCCAGTACTTC. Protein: CASSPGGGQETQYF.

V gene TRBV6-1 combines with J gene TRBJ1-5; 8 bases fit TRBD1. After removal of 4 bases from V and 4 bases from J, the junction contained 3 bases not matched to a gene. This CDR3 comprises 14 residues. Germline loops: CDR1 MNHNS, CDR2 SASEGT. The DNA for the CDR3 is TGTGCCAGCAGTGTACAGGGGGATAATCAGCCCCAGCATTTT. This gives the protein CASSVQGDNQPQHF.

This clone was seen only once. For the CDR3, the DNA is TGTGCCAGCAGCTTGGCAAACGGTTACACTGAAGCTTTCTTT. Its translation is CASSLANGYTEAFF. V gene TRBV5-4 combines with J gene TRBJ1-1; unclear D gene. There are 14 residues in the CDR3. In germline, CDR1 is SGHNT, CDR2 YYREEE (reference sequence). V dropped 0 bases and J dropped 3 bases, with 9 bases sitting between them.

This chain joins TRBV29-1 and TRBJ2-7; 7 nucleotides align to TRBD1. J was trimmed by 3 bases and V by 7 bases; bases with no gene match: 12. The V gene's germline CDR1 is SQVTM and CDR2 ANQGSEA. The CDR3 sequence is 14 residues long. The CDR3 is CSGAPGAGGYEQYF. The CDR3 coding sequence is TGCAGCGGCGCCCCTGGGGCAGGGGGCTACGAGCAGTACTTC.

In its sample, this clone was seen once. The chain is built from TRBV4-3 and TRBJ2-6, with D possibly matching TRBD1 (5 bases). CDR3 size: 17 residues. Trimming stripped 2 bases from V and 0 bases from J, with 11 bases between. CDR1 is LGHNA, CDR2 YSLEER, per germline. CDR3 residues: CASSQTGLSSGANVLTF. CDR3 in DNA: TGCGCCAGCAGCCAAACAGGTCTCTCCTCTGGGGCCAACGTCCTGACTTTC.

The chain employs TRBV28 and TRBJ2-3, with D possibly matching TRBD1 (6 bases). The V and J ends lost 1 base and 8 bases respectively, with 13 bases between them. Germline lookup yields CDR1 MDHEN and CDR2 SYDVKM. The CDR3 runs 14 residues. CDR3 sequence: CASSLSTGYRTQYF. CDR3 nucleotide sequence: TGTGCCAGCAGTTTATCTACAGGGTATCGTACGCAGTATTTT.

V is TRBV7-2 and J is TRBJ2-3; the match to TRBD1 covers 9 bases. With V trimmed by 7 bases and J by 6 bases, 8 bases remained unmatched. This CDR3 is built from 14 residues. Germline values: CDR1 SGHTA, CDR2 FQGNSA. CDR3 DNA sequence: TGTGCCAGCAAACCGGGACAGGGAATCGATACGCAGTATTTT. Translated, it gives CASKPGQGIDTQYF.

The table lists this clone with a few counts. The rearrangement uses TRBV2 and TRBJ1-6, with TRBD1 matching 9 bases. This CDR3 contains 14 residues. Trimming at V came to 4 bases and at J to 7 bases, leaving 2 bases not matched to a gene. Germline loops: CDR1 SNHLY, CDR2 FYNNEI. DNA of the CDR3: TGTGCCAGCAGTGTAGGACAGGGGAATTCACCCCTCCACTTT. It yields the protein CASSVGQGNSPLHF. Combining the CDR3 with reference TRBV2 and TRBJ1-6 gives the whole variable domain EPEVTQTPSHQVTQMGQEVILRCVPISNHLYFYWYRQILGQKVEFLVSFYNNEISEKSEIFDDQFSVERPDGSNFTLKIRSTKLEDSAMYFCASSVGQGNSPLHFGNGTRLTVT.

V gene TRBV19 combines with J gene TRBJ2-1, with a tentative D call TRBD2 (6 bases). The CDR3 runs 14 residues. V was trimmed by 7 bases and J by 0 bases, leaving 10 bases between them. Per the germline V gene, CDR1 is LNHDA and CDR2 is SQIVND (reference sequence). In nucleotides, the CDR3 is TGTGCCAGTATGGACGGGAGCTCCTACAATGAGCAGTTCTTC. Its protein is CASMDGSSYNEQFF.

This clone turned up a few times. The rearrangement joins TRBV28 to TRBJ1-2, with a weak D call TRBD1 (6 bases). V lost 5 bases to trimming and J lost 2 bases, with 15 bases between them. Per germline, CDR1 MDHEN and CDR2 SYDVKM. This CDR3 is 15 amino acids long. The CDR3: CASSEGDISNYGYTF. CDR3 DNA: TGTGCCAGCAGTGAAGGGGACATCTCCAACTATGGCTACACCTTC.

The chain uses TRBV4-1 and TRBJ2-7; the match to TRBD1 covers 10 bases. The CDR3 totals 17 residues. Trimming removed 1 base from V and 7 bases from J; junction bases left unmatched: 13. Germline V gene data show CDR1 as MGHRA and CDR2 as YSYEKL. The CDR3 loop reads CASSQVTGGMISREQYF. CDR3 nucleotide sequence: TGCGCCAGCAGCCAAGTGACAGGGGGCATGATTTCGAGGGAGCAGTACTTC.

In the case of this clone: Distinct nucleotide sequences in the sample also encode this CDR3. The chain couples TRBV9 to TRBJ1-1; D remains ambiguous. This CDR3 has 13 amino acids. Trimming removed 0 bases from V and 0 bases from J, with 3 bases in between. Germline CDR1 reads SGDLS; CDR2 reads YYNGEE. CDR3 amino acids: CASSVAVNTEAFF. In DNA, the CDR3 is TGTGCCAGCAGCGTAGCGGTGAACACTGAAGCTTTCTTT.

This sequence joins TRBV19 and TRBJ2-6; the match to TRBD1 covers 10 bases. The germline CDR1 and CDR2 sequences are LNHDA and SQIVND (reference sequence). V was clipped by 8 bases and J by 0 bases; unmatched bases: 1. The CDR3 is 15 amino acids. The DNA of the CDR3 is TGTGCCAGTGGGACAGGGGTCTCTGGGGCCAACGTCCTGACTTTC. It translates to CASGTGVSGANVLTF.

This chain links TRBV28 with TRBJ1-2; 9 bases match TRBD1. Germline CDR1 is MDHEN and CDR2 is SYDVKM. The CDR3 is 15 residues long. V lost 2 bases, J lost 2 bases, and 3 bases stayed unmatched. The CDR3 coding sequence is TGTGCCAGCAGTTTAACGACAGGGGGAAACTATGGCTACACCTTC. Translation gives CASSLTTGGNYGYTF.

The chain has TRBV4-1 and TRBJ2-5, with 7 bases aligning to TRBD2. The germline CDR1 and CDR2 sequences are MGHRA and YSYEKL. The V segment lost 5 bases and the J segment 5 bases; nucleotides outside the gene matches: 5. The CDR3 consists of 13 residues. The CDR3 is CASSSPGGETQYF. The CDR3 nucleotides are TGCGCCAGCAGCTCTCCCGGGGGGGAGACCCAGTACTTC.

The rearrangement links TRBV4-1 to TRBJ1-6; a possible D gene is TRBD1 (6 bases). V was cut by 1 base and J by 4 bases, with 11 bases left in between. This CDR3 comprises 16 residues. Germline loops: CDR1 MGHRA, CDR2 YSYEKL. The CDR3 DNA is TGCGCCAGCAGCCAAGTCGGAGACAGGTATAATTCACCCCTCCACTTT. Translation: CASSQVGDRYNSPLHF.

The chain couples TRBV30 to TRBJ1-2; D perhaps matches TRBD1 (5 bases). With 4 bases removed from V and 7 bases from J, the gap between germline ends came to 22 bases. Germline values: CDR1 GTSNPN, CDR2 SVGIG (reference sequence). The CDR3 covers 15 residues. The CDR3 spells CAWILRDREFSGYTF. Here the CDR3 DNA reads TGTGCCTGGATTCTGCGGGACCGGGAATTTAGTGGCTACACCTTC.

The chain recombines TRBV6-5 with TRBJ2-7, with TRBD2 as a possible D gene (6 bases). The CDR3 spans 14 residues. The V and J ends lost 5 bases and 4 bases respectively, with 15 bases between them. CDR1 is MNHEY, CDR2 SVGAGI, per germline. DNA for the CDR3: TGTGCCAGCAGTGATCCCCGGGGGAGTTACGAGCAGTACTTC. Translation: CASSDPRGSYEQYF.

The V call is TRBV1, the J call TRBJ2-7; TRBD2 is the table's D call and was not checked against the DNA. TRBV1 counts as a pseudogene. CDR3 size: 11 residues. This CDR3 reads CTSRGDYEQYF. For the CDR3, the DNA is TGCACCAGCCGGGGGGACTACGAGCAGTACTTC.

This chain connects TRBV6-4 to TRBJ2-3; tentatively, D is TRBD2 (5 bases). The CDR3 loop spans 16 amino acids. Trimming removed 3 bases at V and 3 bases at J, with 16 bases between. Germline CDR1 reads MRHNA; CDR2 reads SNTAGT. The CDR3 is CASSETGKGGTDTQYF. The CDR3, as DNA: TGTGCCAGCAGTGAAACCGGGAAGGGCGGTACAGATACGCAGTATTTT.

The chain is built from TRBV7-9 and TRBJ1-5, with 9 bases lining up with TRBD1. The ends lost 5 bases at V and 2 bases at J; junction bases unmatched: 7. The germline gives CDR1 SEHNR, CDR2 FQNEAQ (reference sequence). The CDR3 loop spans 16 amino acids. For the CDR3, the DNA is TGTGCCAGCAGCCGTACAGGGGGCGAAGGCAATCAGCCCCAGCATTTT. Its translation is CASSRTGGEGNQPQHF.

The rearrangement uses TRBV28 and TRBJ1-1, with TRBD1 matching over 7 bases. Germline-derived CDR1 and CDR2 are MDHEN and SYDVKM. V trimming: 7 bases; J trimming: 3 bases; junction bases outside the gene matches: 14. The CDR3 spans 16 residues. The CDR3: CASIKSGGQGDTEAFF. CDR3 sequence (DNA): TGTGCCAGCATCAAATCGGGTGGGCAGGGGGACACTGAAGCTTTCTTT. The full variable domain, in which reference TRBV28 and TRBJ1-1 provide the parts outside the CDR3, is DVKVTQSSRYLVKRTGEKVFLECVQDMDHENMFWYRQDPGLGLRLIYFSYDVKMKEKGDIPEGYSVSREKKERFSLILESASTNQTSMYLCASIKSGGQGDTEAFFGQGTRLTVV.

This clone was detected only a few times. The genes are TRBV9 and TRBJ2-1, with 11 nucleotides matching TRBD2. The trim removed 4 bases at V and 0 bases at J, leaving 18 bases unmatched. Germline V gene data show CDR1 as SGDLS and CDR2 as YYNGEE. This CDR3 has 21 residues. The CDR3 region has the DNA TGTGCCAGCAGCTCCCCGACTAGCGGGACGCCCTACCCCCTCTCCTACAATGAGCAGTTCTTC. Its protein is CASSSPTSGTPYPLSYNEQFF.

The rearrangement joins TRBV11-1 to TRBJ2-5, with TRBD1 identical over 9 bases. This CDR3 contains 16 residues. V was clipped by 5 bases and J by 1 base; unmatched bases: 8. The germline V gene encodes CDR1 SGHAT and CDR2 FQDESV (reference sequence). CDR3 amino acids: CASSQGQGPRQETQYF. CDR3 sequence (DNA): TGTGCCAGCAGCCAAGGACAGGGGCCCCGCCAAGAGACCCAGTACTTC.

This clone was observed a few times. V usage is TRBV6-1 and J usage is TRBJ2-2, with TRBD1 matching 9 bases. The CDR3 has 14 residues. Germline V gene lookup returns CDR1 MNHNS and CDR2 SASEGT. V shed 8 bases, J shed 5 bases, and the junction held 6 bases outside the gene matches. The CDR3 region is CASERQGETGELFF. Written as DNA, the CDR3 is TGTGCCAGCGAGCGACAGGGGGAGACCGGGGAGCTGTTTTTT.

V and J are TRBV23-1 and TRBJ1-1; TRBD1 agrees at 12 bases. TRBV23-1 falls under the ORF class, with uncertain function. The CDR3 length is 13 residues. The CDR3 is CSGTGGSHTEAFF. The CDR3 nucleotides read TGCTCAGGGACAGGGGGCTCGCACACTGAAGCTTTCTTT.

In DNA form, the CDR3 reads TGTGCCAGCAGCGCGGGACTAGAGACAGATACGCAGTATTTT. The encoded protein is CASSAGLETDTQYF. The V call is TRBV9, the J call TRBJ2-3; 8 nucleotides line up with TRBD2. CDR1 SGDLS and CDR2 YYNGEE come from the germline V gene. The CDR3 consists of 14 residues. The trim removed 3 bases at V and 3 bases at J, leaving 3 bases unmatched.

The CDR3 reads CASSYGVADDGELFF. Here the CDR3 DNA reads TGTGCCAGCAGTTACGGCGTAGCGGACGACGGGGAGCTGTTTTTT. The V gene is TRBV6-5, the J gene TRBJ2-2, with D possibly being TRBD2 (6 bases). Trimming cost V 2 bases and J 7 bases, with 14 bases left between them. The CDR3 length is 15 residues. Germline values: CDR1 MNHEY, CDR2 SVGAGI.

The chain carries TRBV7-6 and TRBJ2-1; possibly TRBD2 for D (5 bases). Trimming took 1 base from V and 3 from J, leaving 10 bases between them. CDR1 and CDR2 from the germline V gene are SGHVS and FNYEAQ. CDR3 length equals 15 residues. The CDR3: CASSLGEFGYNEQFF. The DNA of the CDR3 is TGTGCCAGCAGCTTAGGGGAGTTTGGCTACAATGAGCAGTTCTTC. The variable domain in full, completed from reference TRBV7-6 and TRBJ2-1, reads GAGVSQSPRYKVTKRGQDVALRCDPISGHVSLYWYRQALGQGPEFLTYFNYEAQQDKSGLPNDRFSAERPEGSISTLTIQRTEQRDSAMYRCASSLGEFGYNEQFFGPGTRLTVL.

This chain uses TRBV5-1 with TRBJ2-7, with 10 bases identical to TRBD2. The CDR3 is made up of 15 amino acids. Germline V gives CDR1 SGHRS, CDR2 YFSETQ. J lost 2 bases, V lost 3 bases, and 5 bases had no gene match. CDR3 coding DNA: TGCGCCAGCAGCTCCGGACTAGCGGATACCTACGAGCAGTACTTC. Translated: CASSSGLADTYEQYF.